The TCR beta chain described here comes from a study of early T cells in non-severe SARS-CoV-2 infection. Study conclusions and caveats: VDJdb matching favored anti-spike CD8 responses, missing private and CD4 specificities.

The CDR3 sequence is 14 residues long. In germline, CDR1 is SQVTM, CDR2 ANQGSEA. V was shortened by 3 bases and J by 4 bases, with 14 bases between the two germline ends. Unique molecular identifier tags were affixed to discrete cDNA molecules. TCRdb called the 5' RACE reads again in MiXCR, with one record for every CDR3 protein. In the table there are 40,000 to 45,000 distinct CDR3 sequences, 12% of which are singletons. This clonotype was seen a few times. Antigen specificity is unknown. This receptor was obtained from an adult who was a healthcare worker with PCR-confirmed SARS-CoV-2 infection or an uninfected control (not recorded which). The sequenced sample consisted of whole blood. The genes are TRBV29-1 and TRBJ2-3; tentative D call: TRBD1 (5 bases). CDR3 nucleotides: TGCAGCGTTGAGGGGCAGGGTAATCCAGATACGCAGTATTTT. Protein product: CSVEGQGNPDTQYF.